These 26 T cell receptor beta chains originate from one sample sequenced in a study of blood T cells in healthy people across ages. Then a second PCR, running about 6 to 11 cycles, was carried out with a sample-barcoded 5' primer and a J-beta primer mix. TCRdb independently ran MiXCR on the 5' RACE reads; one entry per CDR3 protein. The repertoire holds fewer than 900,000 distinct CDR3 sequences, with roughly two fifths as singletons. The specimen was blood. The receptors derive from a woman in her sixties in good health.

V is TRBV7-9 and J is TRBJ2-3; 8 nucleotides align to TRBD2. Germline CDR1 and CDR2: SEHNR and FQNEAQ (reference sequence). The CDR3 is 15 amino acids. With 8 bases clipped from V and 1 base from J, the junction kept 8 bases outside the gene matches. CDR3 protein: CASGVVTSGTDTQYF. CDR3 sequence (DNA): TGTGCCAGCGGAGTGGTGACTAGCGGCACAGATACGCAGTATTTT.

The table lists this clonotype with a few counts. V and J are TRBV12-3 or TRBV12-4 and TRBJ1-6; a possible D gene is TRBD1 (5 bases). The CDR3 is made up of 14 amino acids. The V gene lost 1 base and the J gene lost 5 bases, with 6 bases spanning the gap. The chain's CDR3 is CASSLGGDNSPLHF. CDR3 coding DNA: TGTGCCAGCAGTTTAGGGGGGGATAATTCACCCCTCCACTTT.

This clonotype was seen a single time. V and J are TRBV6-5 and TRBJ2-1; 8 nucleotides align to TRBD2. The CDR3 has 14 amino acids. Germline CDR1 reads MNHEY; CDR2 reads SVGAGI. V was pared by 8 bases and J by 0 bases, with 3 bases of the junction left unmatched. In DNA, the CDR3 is TGTGCCAGCGGGGCGGGGGGCTCCTACAATGAGCAGTTCTTC. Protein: CASGAGGSYNEQFF.

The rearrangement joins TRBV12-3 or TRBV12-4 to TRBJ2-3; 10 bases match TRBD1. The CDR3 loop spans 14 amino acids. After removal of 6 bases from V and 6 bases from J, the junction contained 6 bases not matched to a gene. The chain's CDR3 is CASSRQGALDTQYF. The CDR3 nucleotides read TGTGCCAGCAGCCGACAGGGGGCTTTGGATACGCAGTATTTT.

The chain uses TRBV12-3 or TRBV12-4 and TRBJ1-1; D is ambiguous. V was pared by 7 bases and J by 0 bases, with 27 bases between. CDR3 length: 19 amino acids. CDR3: CASTPLWSQADLMNTEAFF. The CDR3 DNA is TGTGCCAGCACCCCTTTGTGGTCCCAGGCAGACCTTATGAACACTGAAGCTTTCTTT.

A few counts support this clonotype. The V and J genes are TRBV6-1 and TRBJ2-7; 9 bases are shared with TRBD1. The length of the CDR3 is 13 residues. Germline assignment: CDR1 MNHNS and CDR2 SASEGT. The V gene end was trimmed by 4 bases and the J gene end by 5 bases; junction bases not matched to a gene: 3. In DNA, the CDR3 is TGTGCCAGCAGTGCGGACAGGGGCCACGAGCAGTACTTC. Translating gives CASSADRGHEQYF.

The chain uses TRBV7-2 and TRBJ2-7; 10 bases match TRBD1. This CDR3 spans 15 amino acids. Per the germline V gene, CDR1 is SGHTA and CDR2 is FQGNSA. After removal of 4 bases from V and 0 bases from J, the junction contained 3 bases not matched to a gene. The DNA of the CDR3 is TGTGCCAGCAGCTCGGGACAGGGGAACTCCTACGAGCAGTACTTC. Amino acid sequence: CASSSGQGNSYEQYF. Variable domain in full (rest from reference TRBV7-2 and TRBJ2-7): GAGVSQSPSNKVTEKGKDVELRCDPISGHTALYWYRQSLGQGLEFLIYFQGNSAPDKSGLPSDRFSAERTGGSVSTLTIQRTQQEDSAVYLCASSSGQGNSYEQYFGPGTRLTVT.

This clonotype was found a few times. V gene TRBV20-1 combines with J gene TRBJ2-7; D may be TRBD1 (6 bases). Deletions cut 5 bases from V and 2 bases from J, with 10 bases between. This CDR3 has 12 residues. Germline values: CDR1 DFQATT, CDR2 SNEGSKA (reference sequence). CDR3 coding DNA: TGCAGTGCTGGTGGACAGACCTACGAGCAGTACTTC. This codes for CSAGGQTYEQYF.

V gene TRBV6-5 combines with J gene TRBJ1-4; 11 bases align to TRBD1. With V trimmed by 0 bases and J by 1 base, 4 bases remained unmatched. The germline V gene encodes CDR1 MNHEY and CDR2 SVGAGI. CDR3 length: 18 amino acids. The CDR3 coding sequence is TGTGCCAGCAGTTACTCGAGGACAGGGGGCGGAACTAATGAAAAACTGTTTTTT. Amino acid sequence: CASSYSRTGGGTNEKLFF.

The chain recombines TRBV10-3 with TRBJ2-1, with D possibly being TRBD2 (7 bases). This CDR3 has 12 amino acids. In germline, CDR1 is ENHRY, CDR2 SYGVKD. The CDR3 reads CAIGGAGNEQFF. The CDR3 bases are TGTGCTATAGGGGGGGCGGGGAATGAGCAGTTCTTC.

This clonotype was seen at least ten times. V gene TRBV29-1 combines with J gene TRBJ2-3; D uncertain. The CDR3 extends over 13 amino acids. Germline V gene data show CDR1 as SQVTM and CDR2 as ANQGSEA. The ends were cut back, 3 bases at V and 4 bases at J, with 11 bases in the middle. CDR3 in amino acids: CSVDSPGADTQYF. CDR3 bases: TGCAGCGTTGATTCCCCGGGCGCAGATACGCAGTATTTT.

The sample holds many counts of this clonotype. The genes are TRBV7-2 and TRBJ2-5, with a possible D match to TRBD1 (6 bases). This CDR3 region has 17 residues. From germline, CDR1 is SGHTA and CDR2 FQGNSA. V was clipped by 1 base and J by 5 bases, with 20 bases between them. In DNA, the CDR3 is TGTGCCAGCAGCTTAGTCGTTGGAGAGGGGGTCGGGGAGACCCAGTACTTC. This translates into CASSLVVGEGVGETQYF.

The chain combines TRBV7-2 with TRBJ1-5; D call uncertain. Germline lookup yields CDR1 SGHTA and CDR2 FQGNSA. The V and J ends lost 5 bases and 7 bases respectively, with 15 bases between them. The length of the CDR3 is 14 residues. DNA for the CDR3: TGTGCCAGCAGCGCATCAAATAGGGCACAGCCCCAGCATTTT. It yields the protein CASSASNRAQPQHF.

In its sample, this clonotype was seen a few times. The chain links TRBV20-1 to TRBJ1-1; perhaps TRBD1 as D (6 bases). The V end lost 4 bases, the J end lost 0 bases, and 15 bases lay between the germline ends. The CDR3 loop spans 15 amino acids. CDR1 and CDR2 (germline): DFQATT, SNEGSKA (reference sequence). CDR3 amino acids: CSAIAGGSMNTEAFF. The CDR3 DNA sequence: TGCAGTGCTATCGCCGGGGGCAGCATGAACACTGAAGCTTTCTTT.

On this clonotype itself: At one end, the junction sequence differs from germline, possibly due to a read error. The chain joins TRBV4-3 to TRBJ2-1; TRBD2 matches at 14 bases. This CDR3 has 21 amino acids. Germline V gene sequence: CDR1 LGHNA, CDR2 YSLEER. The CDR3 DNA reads TGCGCCAGCAGCCAAGATCTAGTCCCGGGACTAGCGGGAGTCTCCTACAGTGAGCAGTTCTTC. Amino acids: CASSQDLVPGLAGVSYSEQFF.

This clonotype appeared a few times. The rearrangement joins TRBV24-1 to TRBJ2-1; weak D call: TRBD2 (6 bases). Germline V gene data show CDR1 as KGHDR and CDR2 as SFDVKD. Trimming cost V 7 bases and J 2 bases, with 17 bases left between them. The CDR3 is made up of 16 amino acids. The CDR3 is CATSHGTAGPYNEQFF. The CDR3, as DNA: TGTGCCACCAGCCACGGGACTGCCGGGCCCTACAATGAGCAGTTCTTC.

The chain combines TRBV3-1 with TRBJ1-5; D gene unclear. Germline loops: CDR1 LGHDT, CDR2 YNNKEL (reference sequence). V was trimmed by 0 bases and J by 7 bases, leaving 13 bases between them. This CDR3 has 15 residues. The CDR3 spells CASSQDLTPLQPQHF. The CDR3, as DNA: TGTGCCAGCAGCCAAGATCTAACACCGCTCCAGCCCCAGCATTTT.

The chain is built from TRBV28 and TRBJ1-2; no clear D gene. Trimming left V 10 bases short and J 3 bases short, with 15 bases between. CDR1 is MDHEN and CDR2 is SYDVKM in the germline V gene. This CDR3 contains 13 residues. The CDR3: CAIRQVTHYGYTF. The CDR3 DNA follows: TGTGCCATTCGGCAGGTTACCCACTATGGCTACACCTTC.

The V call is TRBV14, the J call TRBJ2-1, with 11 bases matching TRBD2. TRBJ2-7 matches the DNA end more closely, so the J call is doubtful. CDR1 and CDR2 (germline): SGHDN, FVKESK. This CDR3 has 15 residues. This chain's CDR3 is CASSQEPSGRTEQYF. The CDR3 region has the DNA TGTGCCAGCAGCCAAGAGCCTAGCGGGAGGACTGAGCAGTACTTC.

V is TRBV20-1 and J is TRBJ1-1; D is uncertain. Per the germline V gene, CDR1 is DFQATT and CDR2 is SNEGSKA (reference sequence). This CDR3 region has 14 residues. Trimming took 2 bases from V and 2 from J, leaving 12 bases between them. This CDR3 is CSARPVGPNTEAFF. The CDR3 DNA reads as TGCAGTGCTAGACCAGTAGGTCCTAACACTGAAGCTTTCTTT.

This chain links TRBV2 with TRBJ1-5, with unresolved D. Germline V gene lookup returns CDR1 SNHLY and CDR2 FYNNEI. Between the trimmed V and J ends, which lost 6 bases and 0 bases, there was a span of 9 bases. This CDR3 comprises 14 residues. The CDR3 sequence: CASSGPNSNQPQHF. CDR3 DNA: TGTGCCAGCAGCGGCCCAAATAGCAATCAGCCCCAGCATTTT.

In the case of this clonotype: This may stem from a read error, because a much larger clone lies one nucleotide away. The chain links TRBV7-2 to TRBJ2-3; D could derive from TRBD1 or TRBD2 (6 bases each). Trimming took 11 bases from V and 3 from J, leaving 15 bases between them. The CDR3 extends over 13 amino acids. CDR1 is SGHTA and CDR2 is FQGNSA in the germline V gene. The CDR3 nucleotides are TGTGCCGCCAGTAGGGGGAGGACAGATACGCAGTATTTT. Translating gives CAASRGRTDTQYF. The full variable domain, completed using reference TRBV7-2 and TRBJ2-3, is GAGVSQSPSNKVTEKGKDVELRCDPISGHTALYWYRQSLGQGLEFLIYFQGNSAPDKSGLPSDRFSAERTGGSVSTLTIQRTQQEDSAVYLCAASRGRTDTQYFGPGTRLTVL.

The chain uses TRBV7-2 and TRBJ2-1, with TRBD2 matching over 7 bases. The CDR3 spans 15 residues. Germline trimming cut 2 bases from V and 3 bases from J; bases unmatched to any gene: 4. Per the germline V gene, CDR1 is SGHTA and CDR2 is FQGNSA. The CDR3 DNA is TGTGCCAGCAGCTTACTAGCGGACTACTACAATGAGCAGTTCTTC. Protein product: CASSLLADYYNEQFF.

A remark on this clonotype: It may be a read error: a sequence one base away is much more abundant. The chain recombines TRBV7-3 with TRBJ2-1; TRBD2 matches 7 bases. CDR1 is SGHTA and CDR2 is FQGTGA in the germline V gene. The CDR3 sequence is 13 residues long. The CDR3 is CVSSPGGGNEQFF. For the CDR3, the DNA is TGTGTCAGCAGCCCGGGGGGAGGGAATGAGCAGTTCTTC.

CDR3 region: CSAIEGLAGGVLSREQYF. The CDR3 nucleotides read TGCAGTGCTATTGAGGGACTAGCGGGGGGGGTTCTGTCTCGGGAGCAGTACTTC. This sequence joins TRBV20-1 and TRBJ2-4; 16 bases map to TRBD2. In germline, CDR1 is DFQATT, CDR2 SNEGSKA (reference sequence). This CDR3 is 18 amino acids long. V lost 4 bases, J lost 13 bases, and 19 bases stayed unmatched.

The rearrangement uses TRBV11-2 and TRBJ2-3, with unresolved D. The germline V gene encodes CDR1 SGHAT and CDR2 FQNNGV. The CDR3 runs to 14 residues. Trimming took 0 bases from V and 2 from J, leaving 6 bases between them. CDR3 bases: TGTGCCAGCAGCTTAGACTCAGCCACAGATACGCAGTATTTT. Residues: CASSLDSATDTQYF.